This T cell receptor beta chain was sequenced during a study of blood T cells in healthy people across ages. Trimming removed 3 bases at V and 6 bases at J, with 17 bases between. Germline values: CDR1 DFQATT, CDR2 SNEGSKA (reference sequence). CDR3 length equals 14 residues. Then a second PCR, running roughly 7 to 11 cycles, was carried out with a sample-barcoded 5' primer and a J-beta primer mix. Each cDNA molecule was tagged by a template-switch adaptor with 12 random nucleotides. TCRdb ran MiXCR on the 5' RACE reads and lists one entry per CDR3 protein. The sample includes approximately 1.5 million distinct CDR3 sequences, 35% to 45% seen only once; the top ten take around 4%.

The chain couples TRBV20-1 to TRBJ1-1; tentatively, D is TRBD1 (6 bases). This receptor was identified in a woman younger than 30 in good health. Sample: blood. CDR3 sequence: CSARGGNHRAEAFF. The CDR3 DNA reads TGCAGTGCTAGGGGGGGGAACCACAGGGCTGAAGCTTTCTTT.